The present T cell receptor (beta chain) was sequenced within a study of T cell repertoires in cytomegalovirus infection. This clonotype has just a few counts. The antigen remains unidentified. Study observations and caveats: Clonotypes of TCR beta that were HLA-C-restricted and CMV-specific dominated the ex vivo response. CMV carriers having the relevant HLA were flagged by cumulative public TCR beta family frequency.

V shed 10 bases, J shed 2 bases, and the junction held 6 bases outside the gene matches. Germline V gene lookup returns CDR1 LGHNA and CDR2 YSLEER. The CDR3 consists of 15 residues. MiXCR, run by TCRdb on the reads, gives a single entry per CDR3 protein. The data contain 830,000 or so distinct CDR3 sequences, 30% to 35% of them seen just once; the ten biggest clones take up around an eighth. The sequencing here drew on cultured CD8+ T cells from PBMCs, taken from culture after CMV antigen stimulation. This clonotype was obtained from a human donor in good health (CMV status not recorded). Some clones in this sample may be carry-over from other donors' samples. The chain combines TRBV4-3 with TRBJ2-3; TRBD2 aligns across 13 bases. CDR3 bases: TGCGCCACCTCCGGGACTAGCGGGGTCACAGATACGCAGTATTTT. Amino acid sequence: CATSGTSGVTDTQYF.